These 11 T cell receptor beta chains originate from one sample sequenced in a study of blood T cell repertoires in COVID-19. The repertoire was sequenced with immunoSEQ multiplex PCR; TCRdb's copy has only in-frame clones and lacks some. The table has approximately 350,000 clones, approximately 82% seen once; the top ten hold almost 3%. Sequenced input: peripheral blood. These receptors were collected from a man between 25 and 39 years old with active or convalescent COVID-19.

This chain joins TRBV28 and TRBJ1-3; 7 bases map to TRBD1. The CDR3 sequence is 15 residues long. Germline V gene sequence: CDR1 MDHEN, CDR2 SYDVKM. Trimming removed 5 bases from V and 3 bases from J; junction bases left unmatched: 7. CDR3 loop: CASSETGQLGNTIYF. Here the CDR3 DNA reads TGTGCCAGCAGTGAGACAGGGCAGCTTGGAAACACCATATATTTT. The entire variable domain, with the rest obtained from reference TRBV28 and TRBJ1-3, is as follows: DVKVTQSSRYLVKRTGEKVFLECVQDMDHENMFWYRQDPGLGLRLIYFSYDVKMKEKGDIPEGYSVSREKKERFSLILESASTNQTSMYLCASSETGQLGNTIYFGEGSWLTVV.

The V gene is TRBV19, the J gene TRBJ1-1; D may be TRBD1 (6 bases). V lost 6 bases and J 0 bases, leaving 11 bases between the germline ends. CDR3 size: 14 residues. The V gene's germline CDR1 is LNHDA and CDR2 SQIVND (reference sequence). The CDR3 DNA reads as TGTGCCAGTAGCCACAGGGCGATGAACACTGAAGCTTTCTTT. Translating it yields CASSHRAMNTEAFF.

CDR3 sequence (DNA): TGCAGCGTCGGCTCCGGGACAGGGGGCTTTGGCTACACCTTC. Translated: CSVGSGTGGFGYTF. The chain combines TRBV29-1 with TRBJ1-2, with TRBD1 identical over 12 bases. Per the germline V gene, CDR1 is SQVTM and CDR2 is ANQGSEA. This CDR3 has 14 amino acids. The J segment lost 7 bases and the V segment lost 6 bases, leaving 9 bases of the junction unmatched.

The rearrangement links TRBV19 to TRBJ1-2; TRBD1 is a possible D gene (6 bases). Germline V lookup: CDR1 LNHDA, CDR2 SQIVND (reference sequence). The ends were cut back, 5 bases at V and 3 bases at J, with 13 bases in the middle. The CDR3 length is 14 residues. CDR3 in amino acids: CASSPINRDYGYTF. The CDR3 DNA is TGTGCCAGTAGTCCCATCAACAGGGACTATGGCTACACCTTC. The whole variable domain, remainder taken from reference TRBV19 and TRBJ1-2, is DGGITQSPKYLFRKEGQNVTLSCEQNLNHDAMYWYRQDPGQGLRLIYYSQIVNDFQKGDIAEGYSVSREKKESFPLTVTSAQKNPTAFYLCASSPINRDYGYTFGSGTRLTVV.

The J gene is TRBJ1-6, the V gene TRBV3-1 (or the pseudogene TRBV3-2); 9 bases are a match to TRBD1. CDR1 is LGHDT, CDR2 YNNKEL, per germline (reference sequence). Germline trimming cut 4 bases from V and 9 bases from J; bases unmatched to any gene: 4. The CDR3 sequence is 14 residues long. The CDR3 DNA sequence: TGTGCCAGCAGCCGAGGGACAGGGCTTTCACCCCTCCACTTT. This sequence encodes CASSRGTGLSPLHF.

The chain couples TRBV29-1 to TRBJ1-2; D ambiguous. The CDR3 consists of 11 residues. V was trimmed by 1 base and J by 3 bases, leaving 3 bases between them. Germline CDR1 SQVTM, CDR2 ANQGSEA. CDR3 bases: TGCAGCGTTGAAGCCTACTATGGCTACACCTTC. Translated, it gives CSVEAYYGYTF.

The genes are TRBV29-1 and TRBJ1-6; 8 bases match TRBD1. This CDR3 has 18 residues. Losses at the gene ends were 3 bases for V and 1 base for J; bases not matched to a gene: 11. The germline V gene has CDR1 SQVTM and CDR2 ANQGSEA. The CDR3 sequence is CSVDPGQGFGSYNSPLHF. In DNA, the CDR3 is TGCAGCGTTGACCCTGGACAGGGATTTGGGTCCTATAATTCACCCCTCCACTTT.

The rearrangement joins TRBV11-2 to TRBJ1-6; D is possibly TRBD1 (5 bases). This CDR3 is built from 12 residues. Between the trimmed V and J ends, which lost 6 bases and 10 bases, there was a span of 10 bases. Germline CDR1 and CDR2: SGHAT and FQNNGV. The CDR3 protein is CASRRTNSPLHF. The CDR3 DNA sequence: TGTGCCAGCAGAAGGACAAACTCACCCCTCCACTTT.

The rearrangement links TRBV5-1 to TRBJ2-2; a weak D match, TRBD2 (6 bases). This CDR3 is built from 15 residues. Trimming pared 1 base from V and 5 bases from J, leaving 12 bases between. CDR1 is SGHRS and CDR2 is YFSETQ in the germline V gene. In DNA, the CDR3 is TGCGCCAGCAGCTTGAGCGGGCAGGGAACCGGGGAGCTGTTTTTT. Its protein product is CASSLSGQGTGELFF.

The rearrangement links TRBV11-3 to TRBJ2-5, with no clear D. The CDR3 spans 13 residues. Germline V gene lookup returns CDR1 SGHNT and CDR2 YENEEA. V shed 8 bases and J shed 5 bases, with 15 bases lying between them. CDR3 bases: TGTGCCAGCCGAGGCGGTAACCGGGAGACCCAGTACTTC. It encodes CASRGGNRETQYF.

The rearrangement links TRBV6-1 to TRBJ1-5; unclear D gene. Germline V gene lookup returns CDR1 MNHNS and CDR2 SASEGT. This CDR3 is 12 amino acids long. Trimming stripped 1 base from V and 8 bases from J, with 6 bases between. CDR3 bases: TGTGCCAGCAGTGAAGAAGGAGAGCCCCAGCATTTT. Residues: CASSEEGEPQHF.